These T cell receptor beta chains were read from a single sample in a study of PD-L1 blockade in urothelial cancer. Assay used: immunoSEQ multiplex PCR; TCRdb lists only in-frame clones, some missing. The sample yields approximately 110,000 clones, approximately 85% seen once. The material sequenced was PBMCs, taken around atezolizumab (anti-PD-L1) treatment. Receptor source: a man aged 45-60 years with urothelial cancer. Both conserved end residues are part of each CDR3. D genes are given only for firm matches. The size entry is marked missing in some rows and otherwise reads once, few, many or a size class.

clone_size j_call cdr3_length v_call d_call cdr3_nt cdr3_aa
. TRBJ2-3 15 TRBV5-4 . TGTGCCAGCAGCCGTGTGGCAGGGGATTGGGATACGCAGTATTTT CASSRVAGDWDTQYF
. TRBJ2-7 14 TRBV28 TRBD2 TGTGCCAGCAGTCAACTAGCGGGAGCCTACGAGCAGTACTTC CASSQLAGAYEQYF
. TRBJ2-3 14 TRBV2 TRBD2 TGTGCCAGCAACGGACTAGCGGGGACAGATACGCAGTATTTT CASNGLAGTDTQYF
. TRBJ1-1 15 TRBV27 TRBD1 TGTGCCAGCAGTTTATTGGGACAGGGGAACACTGAAGCTTTCTTT CASSLLGQGNTEAFF
. TRBJ2-7 13 TRBV11-1 . TGTGCCAGCAGCTTAGTCGGGAACTACGAGCAGTACTTC CASSLVGNYEQYF
. TRBJ2-5 15 TRBV5-1 TRBD1 TGCGCCAGCAGCCCGGACAGGGAGGAGGGGGAGACCCAGTACTTC CASSPDREEGETQYF
. TRBJ2-1 17 TRBV5-1 TRBD2 TGCGCCAGCAGCCGCACCGGGCTAGCGGGAGCCTACAATGAGCAGTTCTTC CASSRTGLAGAYNEQFF
. TRBJ2-2 15 TRBV30 TRBD2 TGTGCCTGCTCGGCTAGCGGGAGAGGCACCGGGGAGCTGTTTTTT CACSASGRGTGELFF
. TRBJ1-3 15 TRBV6-1 . TGTGCCAGCAGTGACACTCCGAGCTCTGGAAACACCATATATTTT CASSDTPSSGNTIYF
few TRBJ2-3 16 TRBV6-6 TRBD2 TGTGCCAGCAGTTCCGGAAGGGCGGGAGCCAAAGATACGCAGTATTTT CASSSGRAGAKDTQYF
. TRBJ1-5 13 TRBV5-1 . TGCGCCAGCAGCTTGGATTATGATCAGCCCCAGCATTTT CASSLDYDQPQHF
. TRBJ2-2 14 TRBV30 . TGTGCCTGGAGTGCCAGGGGACCCACCGGGGAGCTGTTTTTT CAWSARGPTGELFF
. TRBJ2-3 15 TRBV15 TRBD1 TGTGCCACCAGTTCGACAGGGGGCCTCACAGATACGCAGTATTTT CATSSTGGLTDTQYF
. TRBJ1-2 14 TRBV5-1 . TGCGCCAGCAGCTTGGAGCCATTTAACTATGGCTACACCTTC CASSLEPFNYGYTF
few TRBJ2-3 15 TRBV18 TRBD1 TGTGCCAGCTCGATAGCAGGGGGCGAGACAGATACGCAGTATTTT CASSIAGGETDTQYF
. TRBJ1-6 14 TRBV30 TRBD1 TGTGCCTGGAGCCCGGGACAGGGGAGTCCACCCCTCCACTTT CAWSPGQGSPPLHF
. TRBJ2-2 14 TRBV6-1 TRBD2 TGTGCCAGTGGACTAGCGGGGGCCACCGGGGAGCTGTTTTTT CASGLAGATGELFF
few TRBJ2-7 14 TRBV10-3 . TGTGCCATCAGTGAGTTAGGAGACTCGGGGGAGCAGTACTTC CAISELGDSGEQYF
once TRBJ2-5 15 TRBV9 TRBD2 TGTGCCAGCAGCCCCCCACCGGGAGGGGAAGAGACCCAGTACTTC CASSPPPGGEETQYF
. TRBJ2-1 16 TRBV5-6 . TGTGCCAGCAGCTTGGTAGCGTCGAGCTCCTACAATGAGCAGTTCTTC CASSLVASSSYNEQFF
. TRBJ1-1 15 TRBV2 . TGTGCCAGCAGTGAAGCGGCGGGGATGAACACTGAAGCTTTCTTT CASSEAAGMNTEAFF
. TRBJ1-2 13 TRBV7-3 . TGTGCCAGCAGCCCCCCCCGGGACTATGGCTACACCTTC CASSPPRDYGYTF
. TRBJ2-7 16 TRBV21-1 . TGTGCCAGCAGCAAAGTTGAGGGGACAGCCTCCTACGAGCAGTACTTC CASSKVEGTASYEQYF
. TRBJ1-3 16 TRBV4-1 . TGCGCCAGCAGCCAAGAAGCCACGGAGTCTGGAAACACCATATATTTT CASSQEATESGNTIYF
. TRBJ1-5 15 TRBV19 . TGTGCCACCAAAGACGGCCTGACAGGTAATCAGCCCCAGCATTTT CATKDGLTGNQPQHF
once TRBJ1-4 14 TRBV2 . TGTGCCAGCAGAGCACAGACTACCAATGAAAAACTGTTTTTT CASRAQTTNEKLFF
. TRBJ2-3 16 TRBV2 TRBD1 TGTGCCAGCACCCGCAGGAGGAGCAGGGGGACAGATACGCAGTATTTT CASTRRRSRGTDTQYF